Sequencing of this TCR beta chain was carried out in a study of T-cell reconstitution after alpha-beta-depleted transplantation in children. Study-level points and caveats: T-cell counts and diversity at one year following transplant were attributed mainly to newly produced T cells.

This clonotype was detected only a few times. Antigen specificity is unknown. Unique molecular identifiers tagged the TCRbeta library. TCRdb fed the PCR reads into MiXCR, producing one record per CDR3 protein. The repertoire holds approximately 650,000 distinct CDR3 sequences, with roughly 14% as singletons. This CDR3 has 15 residues. Germline lookup yields CDR1 LGHDT and CDR2 YNNKEL (reference sequence). V dropped 0 bases and J dropped 3 bases, with 11 bases sitting between them. The rearrangement uses TRBV3-1 and TRBJ1-2, with TRBD1 as a possible D gene (5 bases). The sequence came from a girl under 10 years old with congenital amegakaryocytic thrombocytopenia, due to receive a stem cell transplant. Sequencing used PBMCs, obtained before TCRalphabeta/CD19-depleted stem cell transplant. As DNA, the CDR3 is TGTGCCAGCAGCCAAGATCAACGGGGGGACTATGGCTACACCTTC. It yields the protein CASSQDQRGDYGYTF.